The 9 T cell receptor beta chains listed next were all sequenced from one sample in a study of prognosis after radiotherapy for stage I lung cancer. TCR beta CDR3 was amplified from genomic DNA by two-round multiplex PCR. Primers specific to each TRBV and TRBJ gene drove first-round PCR. TCRdb redid the calling of the multiplex PCR reads with MiXCR, one entry per CDR3 protein. The sample lists some 16,000 distinct CDR3 sequences, approximately 30% occurring once. The material was PBMCs, obtained before or after stereotactic body radiation therapy (not recorded which). Receptor source: a donor aged 50 or older with non-small cell lung cancer.

Ten or more counts support this clonotype. This sequence joins TRBV5-4 and TRBJ1-2, with D possibly TRBD1 on 5 matching bases. This CDR3 spans 13 amino acids. Germline V gives CDR1 SGHNT, CDR2 YYREEE (reference sequence). The V end was cut by 2 bases, the J end by 5 bases, with 10 bases between. The CDR3 loop reads CASSLPDSYGYTF. The DNA for the CDR3 is TGTGCCAGCAGCTTACCTGACAGTTATGGCTACACCTTC.

This clonotype has a count of ten or more. This chain joins TRBV6-1 and TRBJ2-2, with 8 bases that match TRBD1. V lost 5 bases, J lost 4 bases, and 6 bases stayed unmatched. The CDR3 loop spans 15 amino acids. Germline loops: CDR1 MNHNS, CDR2 SASEGT. The CDR3 loop reads CASSRRTGSTGELFF. Here the CDR3 DNA reads TGTGCCAGCAGTCGCCGGACAGGGTCCACCGGGGAGCTGTTTTTT.

This clonotype was seen repeatedly, ten times or more. The V gene is TRBV7-2, the J gene TRBJ2-7; D call uncertain. The CDR3 has 14 residues. Germline values: CDR1 SGHTA, CDR2 FQGNSA. Trimming stripped 4 bases from V and 2 bases from J, with 12 bases between. CDR3 region: CASSSQGFTYEQYF. In DNA form, the CDR3 reads TGTGCCAGCAGCTCGCAAGGATTTACCTACGAGCAGTACTTC.

This rearrangement joins TRBV29-1 to TRBJ1-1; possibly TRBD1 for D (5 bases). This CDR3 is built from 14 residues. Germline V lookup: CDR1 SQVTM, CDR2 ANQGSEA. V lost 7 bases and J lost 4, with 19 bases in between. The CDR3 here is CSAQSGSGGTEAFF. The CDR3 region has the DNA TGCAGCGCCCAATCGGGGTCGGGGGGCACTGAAGCTTTCTTT.

This clonotype was counted once. A far larger clone is just one base off, so this is likely a read error. The chain couples TRBV2 to TRBJ2-6; the D gene is possibly TRBD1 (5 bases). Trimming stripped 6 bases from V and 4 bases from J, with 16 bases between. CDR3 size: 16 residues. From germline, CDR1 is SNHLY and CDR2 FYNNEI. The CDR3 reads CASRLGAGPGANVLTF. In nucleotides, the CDR3 is TGTGCCAGCAGATTAGGAGCAGGGCCAGGGGCCAACGTCCTGACTTTC. Complete variable domain (other parts from reference TRBV2 and TRBJ2-6): EPEVTQTPSHQVTQMGQEVILRCVPISNHLYFYWYRQILGQKVEFLVSFYNNEISEKSEIFDDQFSVERPDGSNFTLKIRSTKLEDSAMYFCASRLGAGPGANVLTFGAGSRLTVL.

This clonotype came up many times. The V gene is TRBV7-9, the J gene TRBJ2-5; D not certain. V was shortened by 3 bases and J by 5 bases, with 7 bases between the two germline ends. CDR1 SEHNR and CDR2 FQNEAQ come from the germline V gene (reference sequence). CDR3 size: 12 residues. Here the CDR3 reads CASSFVRETQYF. DNA for the CDR3: TGTGCCAGCAGCTTCGTTCGGGAGACCCAGTACTTC.

This clonotype was observed many times. The chain joins TRBV6-1 to TRBJ1-5, with D maybe TRBD1 (6 bases). Germline V gene lookup returns CDR1 MNHNS and CDR2 SASEGT. Trimming took off 6 bases at V and 7 bases at J, with 16 bases between the two ends. The CDR3 is 14 residues long. CDR3 sequence reads: CASSRAGAGQPQHF. DNA for the CDR3: TGTGCCAGCAGCCGGGCGGGGGCGGGACAGCCCCAGCATTTT.

This clonotype occurred many times. This chain links TRBV5-5 with TRBJ1-5; D is unclear. The CDR3 has 15 residues. From germline, CDR1 is SGHKS and CDR2 YYEKEE (reference sequence). V lost 0 bases and J 2 bases, leaving 9 bases between the germline ends. The CDR3 coding sequence is TGTGCCAGCAGCTTGGTGGCGCAGGGCAATCAGCCCCAGCATTTT. It specifies CASSLVAQGNQPQHF.

This clonotype was counted at least ten times. This rearrangement joins TRBV7-8 to TRBJ2-1, with no clear D. Germline CDR1 is SGHVS and CDR2 is FQNEAQ. The CDR3 runs 14 residues. V lost 0 bases and J lost 6, with 9 bases in between. The CDR3 reads CASSLAETLNEQFF. The CDR3, as DNA: TGTGCCAGCAGCTTAGCGGAGACTCTCAATGAGCAGTTCTTC.